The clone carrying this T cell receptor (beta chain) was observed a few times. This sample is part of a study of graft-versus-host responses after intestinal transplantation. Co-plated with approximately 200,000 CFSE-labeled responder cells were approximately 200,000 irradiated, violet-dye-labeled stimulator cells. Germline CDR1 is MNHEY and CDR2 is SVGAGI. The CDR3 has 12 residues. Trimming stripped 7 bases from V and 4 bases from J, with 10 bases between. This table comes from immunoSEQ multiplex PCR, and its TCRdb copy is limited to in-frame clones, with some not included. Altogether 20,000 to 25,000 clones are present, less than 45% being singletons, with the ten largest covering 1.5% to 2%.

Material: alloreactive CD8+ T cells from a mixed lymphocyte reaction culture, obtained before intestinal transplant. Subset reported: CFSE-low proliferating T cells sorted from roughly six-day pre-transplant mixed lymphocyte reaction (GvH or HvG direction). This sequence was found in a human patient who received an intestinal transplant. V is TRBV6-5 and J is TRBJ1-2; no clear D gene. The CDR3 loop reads CASISGFYGYTF. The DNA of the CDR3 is TGTGCCAGCATCTCGGGGTTCTATGGCTACACCTTC.